This T cell receptor beta chain comes out of a study of blood T cell repertoires in COVID-19. Overall study: Whether acute or convalescent, the COVID-19 samples came from the United States, Italy and Spain.

Trimming removed 4 bases at V and 3 bases at J, with 4 bases between. The CDR3 sequence is 12 residues long. Germline assignment: CDR1 LGHDT and CDR2 YNNKEL (reference sequence). As originally analysed: For nucleated cells, counts were estimated from reference gene primer amplification. This table comes from immunoSEQ multiplex PCR, and its TCRdb copy is limited to in-frame clones, with some not included. The V and J calls and clone size are taken from that table; D and trimming were inferred from the DNA. The repertoire includes about 90,000 clones, roughly nine tenths of them detected once, and 3% to 4% sits in the top ten.

The receptor was isolated from a woman aged 70-85 years with acute or convalescent COVID-19. The genes are TRBV3-1 (or the pseudogene TRBV3-2) and TRBJ2-1, with D uncertain. What was sequenced was peripheral blood. The CDR3 nucleotides are TGTGCCAGCAGCCCTTACTACAATGAGCAGTTCTTC. It is translated as CASSPYYNEQFF.